The present entry profiles one T cell receptor beta chain with its context. Under the authors' procedure: From reference gene primer amplification, estimates of nucleated cell counts were derived. Here immunoSEQ multiplex PCR was the method, and the copy in TCRdb shows in-frame clones only, minus some. The V and J calls and clone size come from that table; D and trimming were worked out from the DNA. Of about 120,000 clones listed, 70% to 90% were seen once; the top ten hold roughly 3.3%. This sample stems from a study of blood T cell repertoires in COVID-19. Study context: PBMCs, B-cell-depleted T cells, or T cells were the source of the cDNA or gDNA that made up the material.

V gave up 4 bases and J gave up 6 bases, with 10 bases separating them. Germline values: CDR1 SGHTA, CDR2 FQGNSA. The CDR3 covers 12 residues. The sample consisted of peripheral blood. The genes are TRBV7-2 and TRBJ2-7; TRBD2 might be the D (6 bases). The clonotype was recovered from a woman in her fifties or sixties with acute or convalescent COVID-19. In nucleotides, the CDR3 is TGTGCCAGCAGCTCATCGCGGGGCGAGCAGTACTTC. This encodes CASSSSRGEQYF. The full variable domain, in which reference TRBV7-2 and TRBJ2-7 provide the parts outside the CDR3, is GAGVSQSPSNKVTEKGKDVELRCDPISGHTALYWYRQSLGQGLEFLIYFQGNSAPDKSGLPSDRFSAERTGGSVSTLTIQRTQQEDSAVYLCASSSSRGEQYFGPGTRLTVT.